In its sample, the clone carrying this TCR beta chain was seen once. This record belongs to a study of T cell changes during pregnancy in multiple sclerosis. The CDR3 is made up of 14 amino acids. CDR1 SNHLY and CDR2 FYNNEI come from the germline V gene. Trimming took 10 bases from V and 3 from J; bases not matched to a gene: 4. Produced via immunoSEQ multiplex PCR; TCRdb's table is partial and in-frame only. Of roughly 43,000 clones listed, about nine tenths are singletons. The sample here was CD4+ T cells from peripheral blood mononuclear cells, taken after pregnancy. The chain uses TRBV2 and TRBJ2-3; 13 bases align to TRBD2. The clonotype comes from a female donor with multiple sclerosis, enrolled in a pregnancy study. Here the CDR3 DNA reads TGTGCCACCGGACTAGCGGGAGTTACAGATACGCAGTATTTT. It encodes CATGLAGVTDTQYF.